Following are 10 T cell receptor beta chains from one sample sequenced in a study of regulatory T cells in long-lasting Graves disease. The time point here: newly diagnosed GD, antithyroid drugs for less than 3 months. Researchers made the TCR library from RNA that was extracted from PBMCs. With iRepertoire HTBI primers and Arm-PCR of CDR3 regions, TCR beta libraries were built. TCRdb fed the multiplex PCR reads into MiXCR, producing one record per CDR3 protein. The sample has 200,000 to 250,000 distinct CDR3 sequences, roughly a fifth seen once. This sample also belongs to another study, concerning T cells in Graves' hyperthyroidism and ophthalmopathy.

The sequencing used peripheral blood mononuclear cells (PBMCs), collected at new diagnosis, from a patient treated with antithyroid drugs. These receptors all come from a woman aged 25 to 39 with Graves disease.

The chain joins TRBV12-3 or TRBV12-4 to TRBJ1-1, with 8 bases fitting TRBD1. The CDR3 has 15 amino acids. V shed 4 bases, J shed 1 base, and the junction held 5 bases outside the gene matches. DNA for the CDR3: TGTGCCAGCAGTTACTCTGGACAGGGGAACACTGAAGCTTTCTTT. Amino acid sequence: CASSYSGQGNTEAFF.

In this sample, this clonotype turned up many times. The genes are TRBV11-2 and TRBJ2-1; 10 bases align to TRBD2. Germline V gene sequence: CDR1 SGHAT, CDR2 FQNNGV. V was clipped by 5 bases and J by 3 bases; unmatched bases: 7. The CDR3 has 16 amino acids. The CDR3 sequence is CASSLPGLANYNEQFF. CDR3 DNA sequence: TGTGCCAGCAGCCTCCCGGGACTAGCGAACTACAATGAGCAGTTCTTC.

This clonotype was observed many times. The chain carries TRBV6-1 and TRBJ1-2; TRBD1 aligns across 9 bases. CDR3 length: 13 residues. Germline CDR1 reads MNHNS; CDR2 reads SASEGT. V lost 5 bases, J lost 8 bases, and 6 bases stayed unmatched. The CDR3 sequence is CASSPDRGRGYTF. For the CDR3, the DNA is TGTGCCAGCAGTCCGGACAGGGGAAGGGGCTACACCTTC.

In its sample, this clonotype was seen many times. The rearrangement links TRBV6-2 or TRBV6-3 to TRBJ1-5; TRBD1 agrees at 11 bases. V was clipped by 6 bases and J by 3 bases; unmatched bases: 7. CDR1 and CDR2 from the germline V gene are MNHEY and SVGEGT. The CDR3 has 16 amino acids. In DNA form, the CDR3 reads TGTGCCAGCAGGGACGGACAGGGGGCCTCCAATCAGCCCCAGCATTTT. Translation: CASRDGQGASNQPQHF.

In this sample, this clonotype turned up many times. J is TRBJ2-1 and V is TRBV28; the D is unclear. V dropped 5 bases and J dropped 0 bases, with 11 bases sitting between them. The CDR3 covers 15 residues. Germline values: CDR1 MDHEN, CDR2 SYDVKM. Here the CDR3 reads CASSLDHDSYNEQFF. The CDR3 region has the DNA TGTGCCAGCAGTCTAGACCATGACTCCTACAATGAGCAGTTCTTC.

Ten or more counts support this clonotype. The chain carries TRBV20-1 and TRBJ1-1; no clear D gene. This CDR3 is built from 14 residues. Deletions cut 1 base from V and 1 base from J, with 10 bases between. CDR1 DFQATT and CDR2 SNEGSKA come from the germline V gene (reference sequence). CDR3 in amino acids: CSARVGDKNTEAFF. Here the CDR3 DNA reads TGCAGTGCTAGAGTGGGAGACAAGAACACTGAAGCTTTCTTT.

This clonotype has a count of ten or more. V and J are TRBV20-1 and TRBJ2-1; 10 positions agree with TRBD2. From germline, CDR1 is DFQATT and CDR2 SNEGSKA (reference sequence). Losses at the gene ends were 5 bases for V and 4 bases for J; bases not matched to a gene: 5. The CDR3 sequence is 14 residues long. CDR3: CSAGRLAGYNEQFF. The CDR3 coding sequence is TGCAGTGCTGGCCGACTAGCGGGTTACAATGAGCAGTTCTTC.

This clonotype appeared many times. The V gene is TRBV12-3 or TRBV12-4, the J gene TRBJ1-5; no clear D. This CDR3 region has 13 residues. V was trimmed by 3 bases and J by 9 bases, leaving 12 bases between them. CDR3 coding DNA: TGTGCCAGCAGTTTGAAGGGTTCGGGGCCCCAGCATTTT. This translates into CASSLKGSGPQHF.

A few counts support this clonotype. This sequence may be a read error, since a much larger clone differs from it by one base. The CDR3 end shows no conserved phenylalanine or tryptophan, and so a read error is likely. The chain has TRBV6-1 and TRBJ1-3; D is undetermined. This CDR3 is 15 amino acids long. Trimming took 2 bases from V and 2 from J, leaving 10 bases between them. CDR1 is MNHNS, CDR2 SASEGT, per germline. CDR3 in amino acids: CASSERRGTGNTIYS. CDR3 nucleotides: TGTGCCAGCAGTGAACGGCGGGGAACTGGAAACACCATATATTCT.

V and J are TRBV5-1 and TRBJ2-1; TRBD2 matches 13 bases. The CDR3 runs to 19 residues. CDR1 is SGHRS and CDR2 is YFSETQ in the germline V gene. With 4 bases clipped from V and 0 bases from J, the junction kept 10 bases outside the gene matches. The CDR3 protein is CASSLRGTSGKSSYNEQFF. The CDR3 DNA follows: TGCGCCAGCAGCCTTCGTGGGACTAGCGGGAAAAGCTCCTACAATGAGCAGTTCTTC.